Sequencing of this T cell receptor beta chain was carried out in a study of radiotherapy plus CTLA-4 blockade in lung cancer. Across the study: Among enrolled patients, less than 20% responded and about 30% achieved disease control. Study-level findings and limits: Blood-borne expansion of tumor-derived TCR clones followed radiotherapy plus ipilimumab.

For this clone: Its antigen is still unknown. The junction and the germline gene differ at one end; a read error may be behind it.

Method: immunoSEQ multiplex PCR; TCRdb's copy keeps in-frame clones and lacks some. The sample has more than 40,000 clones, roughly 76% seen once; the top ten hold around 3.3%. CDR1 and CDR2 from the germline V gene are SSHAT and FNYEAQ (reference sequence). The CDR3 totals 14 residues. Sequenced material: peripheral blood, taken from a patient treated with radiotherapy plus ipilimumab. This receptor was taken from a human donor with non-small cell lung cancer who had a complete response to radiotherapy plus ipilimumab. V and J are TRBV7-7 and TRBJ2-1; D gene unclear. In nucleotides, the CDR3 is TGTGCTAGCAGCTTAGGTCAGGCGCACAATGAGCAGTTCTTC. It translates to CASSLGQAHNEQFF.